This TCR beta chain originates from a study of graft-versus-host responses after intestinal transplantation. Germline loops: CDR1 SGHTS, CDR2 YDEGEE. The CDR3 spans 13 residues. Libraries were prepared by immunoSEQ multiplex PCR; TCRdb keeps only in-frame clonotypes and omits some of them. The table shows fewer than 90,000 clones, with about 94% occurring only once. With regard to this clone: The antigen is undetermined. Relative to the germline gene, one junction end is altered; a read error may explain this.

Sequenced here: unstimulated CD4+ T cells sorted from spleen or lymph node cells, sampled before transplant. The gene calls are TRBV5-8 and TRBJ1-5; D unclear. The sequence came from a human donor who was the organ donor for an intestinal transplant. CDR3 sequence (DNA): TGTGCCAGCGCTCCCAGAGTGGATCAGCCCCGGCATTTT. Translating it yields CASAPRVDQPRHF.